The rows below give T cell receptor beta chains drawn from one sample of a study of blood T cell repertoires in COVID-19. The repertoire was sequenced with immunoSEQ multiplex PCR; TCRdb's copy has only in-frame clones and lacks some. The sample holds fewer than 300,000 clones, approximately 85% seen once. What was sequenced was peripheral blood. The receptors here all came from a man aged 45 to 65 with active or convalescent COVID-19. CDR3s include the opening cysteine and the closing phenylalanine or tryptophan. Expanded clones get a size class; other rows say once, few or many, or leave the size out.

cdr3_aa: CASRRTGQGGGYTF; j_call: TRBJ1-2; clone_size: NA; v_call: TRBV19
cdr3_aa: CSGKDGVGYTF; j_call: TRBJ1-2; clone_size: once; v_call: TRBV29-1
cdr3_aa: CASAQGVAYGYTF; j_call: TRBJ1-2; clone_size: NA; v_call: TRBV11-1
cdr3_aa: CATRGRTEAFF; j_call: TRBJ1-1; clone_size: NA; v_call: TRBV24-1
cdr3_aa: CASSLGARAGELFF; j_call: TRBJ2-2; clone_size: NA; v_call: TRBV27
cdr3_aa: CASAEGGVAKNIQYF; j_call: TRBJ2-4; clone_size: NA; v_call: TRBV6-5
cdr3_aa: CASSPGTSGVEYF; j_call: TRBJ2-7; clone_size: NA; v_call: TRBV5-4
cdr3_aa: CASSPRTGHSGELFF; j_call: TRBJ2-2; clone_size: NA; v_call: TRBV7-2
cdr3_aa: CASSGQRDNEQYF; j_call: TRBJ2-7; clone_size: NA; v_call: TRBV18
cdr3_aa: CASSIGTSSGNTIYF; j_call: TRBJ1-3; clone_size: NA; v_call: TRBV6-5
cdr3_aa: CSVDVGNTIYF; j_call: TRBJ1-3; clone_size: NA; v_call: TRBV29-1
cdr3_aa: CASSSQGRGNQPQHF; j_call: TRBJ1-5; clone_size: NA; v_call: TRBV6-2/TRBV6-3
cdr3_aa: CASSYKGAYEQYF; j_call: TRBJ2-7; clone_size: once; v_call: TRBV6-5
cdr3_aa: CASSTLTGNQPQHF; j_call: TRBJ1-5; clone_size: NA; v_call: TRBV2
cdr3_aa: CSVGRNTGELFF; j_call: TRBJ2-2; clone_size: NA; v_call: TRBV29-1
cdr3_aa: CASSLIGREYPETQYF; j_call: TRBJ2-5; clone_size: once; v_call: TRBV5-1
cdr3_aa: CASSWSRDNEQFF; j_call: TRBJ2-1; clone_size: once; v_call: TRBV5-6
cdr3_aa: CASRGSSRDRVSSGPNQPQHF; j_call: TRBJ1-5; clone_size: NA; v_call: TRBV19
cdr3_aa: CASRRPPKAGEQFF; j_call: TRBJ2-1; clone_size: NA; v_call: TRBV28
cdr3_aa: CASIPSGGRRNTIYF; j_call: TRBJ1-3; clone_size: NA; v_call: TRBV28
cdr3_aa: CASSPFGGRGNEQFF; j_call: TRBJ2-1; clone_size: NA; v_call: TRBV2
cdr3_aa: CASSITRNQPQHF; j_call: TRBJ1-5; clone_size: NA; v_call: TRBV2
cdr3_aa: CASSPFPTGELFF; j_call: TRBJ2-2; clone_size: once; v_call: TRBV5-1
cdr3_aa: CASALASGGAYSGYGYTF; j_call: TRBJ1-2; clone_size: once; v_call: TRBV5-4
cdr3_aa: CAIMGGGRSRVAEAFF; j_call: TRBJ1-1; clone_size: NA; v_call: TRBV2
cdr3_aa: CASSEYGTGGQYGYTF; j_call: TRBJ1-2; clone_size: NA; v_call: TRBV25-1
cdr3_aa: CAWSRSGIGYTF; j_call: TRBJ1-2; clone_size: NA; v_call: TRBV30
cdr3_aa: CASSPPRRAGEGNEQFF; j_call: TRBJ2-1; clone_size: NA; v_call: TRBV3-1/TRBV3-2
cdr3_aa: CASSLTSGETQYF; j_call: TRBJ2-5; clone_size: NA; v_call: TRBV7-9
cdr3_aa: CASSPSRTGELFF; j_call: TRBJ2-2; clone_size: NA; v_call: TRBV11-2
cdr3_aa: CASTDDRSPQHF; j_call: TRBJ1-5; clone_size: NA; v_call: TRBV19
cdr3_aa: CASSHRQPTYNEQFF; j_call: TRBJ2-1; clone_size: NA; v_call: TRBV7-9
cdr3_aa: CASSRSTGQGSDEQFF; j_call: TRBJ2-1; clone_size: NA; v_call: TRBV4-1
cdr3_aa: CASSLGGLAGLDTQYF; j_call: TRBJ2-3; clone_size: NA; v_call: TRBV13
cdr3_aa: CASSLGPQFGYTF; j_call: TRBJ1-2; clone_size: NA; v_call: TRBV7-9
cdr3_aa: CASNQRQGYGNTIYF; j_call: TRBJ1-3; clone_size: once; v_call: TRBV28
cdr3_aa: CASSSDSQGSGELFF; j_call: TRBJ2-2; clone_size: NA; v_call: TRBV27
cdr3_aa: CASILVTGLNQPQHF; j_call: TRBJ1-5; clone_size: NA; v_call: TRBV6-5
cdr3_aa: CASSLAPVVSGRTGELFF; j_call: TRBJ2-2; clone_size: NA; v_call: TRBV11-2
cdr3_aa: CAGNRILEAFF; j_call: TRBJ1-1; clone_size: NA; v_call: TRBV30
cdr3_aa: CASKELAGDRYYEQYF; j_call: TRBJ2-7; clone_size: many; v_call: TRBV27
cdr3_aa: CASSAGDRLEEQYF; j_call: TRBJ2-7; clone_size: NA; v_call: TRBV25-1
cdr3_aa: CASSLYQGNTEAFF; j_call: TRBJ1-1; clone_size: few; v_call: TRBV7-2
cdr3_aa: CASSQEFKDRSSYEQYF; j_call: TRBJ2-7; clone_size: NA; v_call: TRBV3-1/TRBV3-2
cdr3_aa: CASSDSKAGGPRSYEQYF; j_call: TRBJ2-7; clone_size: NA; v_call: TRBV10-1